The rows below give T cell receptor beta chains drawn from one sample of a study of T cell repertoires in cytomegalovirus infection. TCRdb independently ran MiXCR on the reads; one entry per CDR3 protein. This sample carries roughly 60,000 distinct CDR3 sequences, roughly 34% of them seen once, and the ten largest clones take just under 70%. The antigens these receptors bind are not known. The source material was PBMCs, sequenced either directly or after in vitro stimulation (not recorded which). The receptor set was obtained from a human donor in good health (CMV status not recorded). Some clones in this sample may be carry-over from other donors' samples. Each CDR3 is given without its conserved first and last residue. The order of the fields is V gene, CDR3 length, J gene, CDR3 protein.

v_gene: TRBV7-2; len: 10; j_gene: TRBJ1-1; CDR3aa: ASSLLLSEAF
v_gene: TRBV6-1; len: 11; j_gene: TRBJ1-5; CDR3aa: ASTLGMDQPQH
v_gene: TRBV5-1; len: 12; j_gene: TRBJ2-7; CDR3aa: ASSLQDRNYEQY
v_gene: TRBV30; len: 13; j_gene: TRBJ2-1; CDR3aa: AWRGLAGGSNEQF
v_gene: TRBV20-1; len: 10; j_gene: TRBJ1-1; CDR3aa: SAGLTGGPQN
v_gene: TRBV4-3; len: 15; j_gene: TRBJ2-4; CDR3aa: ASSQDPQWGVENIQY
v_gene: TRBV2; len: 12; j_gene: TRBJ2-3; CDR3aa: ASSERRAADTQY
v_gene: TRBV14; len: 13; j_gene: TRBJ1-4; CDR3aa: ASSRLGTNGQKLF
v_gene: TRBV19; len: 14; j_gene: TRBJ1-5; CDR3aa: ASSPRESRGNQPQH
v_gene: TRBV15; len: 13; j_gene: TRBJ2-7; CDR3aa: ATSRGTVRGTEQY
v_gene: TRBV20-1; len: 13; j_gene: TRBJ2-3; CDR3aa: SARARQGVTDTQY
v_gene: TRBV6-8; len: 13; j_gene: TRBJ2-7; CDR3aa: ASSYFATGRDEQY
v_gene: TRBV7-9; len: 16; j_gene: TRBJ2-3; CDR3aa: ASSLTLIAGAAADTQY
v_gene: TRBV6-1; len: 12; j_gene: TRBJ2-5; CDR3aa: ASTPGRYQETQY
v_gene: TRBV7-8; len: 11; j_gene: TRBJ1-2; CDR3aa: ASMSDSNYGYT
v_gene: TRBV27; len: 13; j_gene: TRBJ2-5; CDR3aa: ASSFLGSPGETQY
v_gene: TRBV10-3; len: 12; j_gene: TRBJ2-7; CDR3aa: AINAPTGDYEQY
v_gene: TRBV7-2; len: 14; j_gene: TRBJ2-7; CDR3aa: ASSSPLLGGTYEQY
v_gene: TRBV10-3; len: 14; j_gene: TRBJ1-2; CDR3aa: AISESPVRQGNGYT
v_gene: TRBV2; len: 16; j_gene: TRBJ2-3; CDR3aa: ASSEADSGLAGLDTQY
v_gene: TRBV19; len: 16; j_gene: TRBJ2-1; CDR3aa: ASSIDRRRAPPGDEQF
v_gene: TRBV15; len: 11; j_gene: TRBJ2-3; CDR3aa: ATSSLVLDTQY
v_gene: TRBV7-2; len: 13; j_gene: TRBJ2-6; CDR3aa: ASSRLYSGANVLT
v_gene: TRBV7-2; len: 14; j_gene: TRBJ2-3; CDR3aa: ASSLRLAGVGDTQY
v_gene: TRBV6-2/TRBV6-3; len: 16; j_gene: TRBJ2-7; CDR3aa: ASSTRPSGFHPIYEQY
v_gene: TRBV7-2; len: 13; j_gene: TRBJ1-4; CDR3aa: ASSGRPAPDEKLF
v_gene: TRBV10-2; len: 12; j_gene: TRBJ1-5; CDR3aa: ASRSGRANQPQH
v_gene: TRBV24-1; len: 9; j_gene: TRBJ2-1; CDR3aa: ATSDSTREF
v_gene: TRBV7-4; len: 15; j_gene: TRBJ1-5; CDR3aa: ASSLVGPGRRNQPQH
v_gene: TRBV7-2; len: 11; j_gene: TRBJ2-7; CDR3aa: ASVTQVGYEQY
v_gene: TRBV24-1; len: 12; j_gene: TRBJ2-7; CDR3aa: ATSDFTGLGEQY
v_gene: TRBV11-3; len: 13; j_gene: TRBJ2-1; CDR3aa: ASSLGQGTYNEQF
v_gene: TRBV7-9; len: 10; j_gene: TRBJ2-1; CDR3aa: ASSLGRNEQF
v_gene: TRBV7-9; len: 13; j_gene: TRBJ1-5; CDR3aa: ASSTSGGVNQPQH
v_gene: TRBV11-2; len: 11; j_gene: TRBJ2-4; CDR3aa: ASRPIAKNIQY
v_gene: TRBV7-2; len: 10; j_gene: TRBJ1-2; CDR3aa: ASSYQGYGYT
v_gene: TRBV11-2; len: 11; j_gene: TRBJ2-3; CDR3aa: ASSHIVSDTQY
v_gene: TRBV7-2; len: 12; j_gene: TRBJ1-1; CDR3aa: ASSLAEGSPGAF
v_gene: TRBV19; len: 13; j_gene: TRBJ2-1; CDR3aa: ASSIQGAGYNEQF
v_gene: TRBV27; len: 11; j_gene: TRBJ2-7; CDR3aa: ASSHSRNHEQY
v_gene: TRBV19; len: 13; j_gene: TRBJ2-1; CDR3aa: ASTLAGEGRNEQF
v_gene: TRBV7-2; len: 12; j_gene: TRBJ2-2; CDR3aa: ASSLNRGAGELF
v_gene: TRBV7-8; len: 13; j_gene: TRBJ2-4; CDR3aa: ASSLYGAGLNIQY
v_gene: TRBV7-2; len: 11; j_gene: TRBJ1-2; CDR3aa: ASDPGTDSGYT
v_gene: TRBV7-9; len: 13; j_gene: TRBJ2-3; CDR3aa: ASSLSSAGTDTQY
v_gene: TRBV7-2; len: 11; j_gene: TRBJ1-1; CDR3aa: ASSLEAPVEAF
v_gene: TRBV4-1; len: 15; j_gene: TRBJ2-3; CDR3aa: ASSQDWYRGGTDTQY
v_gene: TRBV27; len: 12; j_gene: TRBJ1-1; CDR3aa: ASSFGTWATEAF
v_gene: TRBV7-2; len: 13; j_gene: TRBJ1-5; CDR3aa: ASSLYTGEEQPQH
v_gene: TRBV4-1; len: 15; j_gene: TRBJ1-3; CDR3aa: ASSQDLRTHSGNTIY
v_gene: TRBV15; len: 12; j_gene: TRBJ1-3; CDR3aa: ATSRPGEGNTIY
v_gene: TRBV12-5; len: 10; j_gene: TRBJ2-7; CDR3aa: ASSKGVSEQY
v_gene: TRBV29-1; len: 11; j_gene: TRBJ2-7; CDR3aa: SVVPSGNYEQY
v_gene: TRBV14; len: 13; j_gene: TRBJ2-3; CDR3aa: ASSRLAGATDTQY
v_gene: TRBV12-3/TRBV12-4; len: 13; j_gene: TRBJ2-7; CDR3aa: ASSPLGLGVEEQY
v_gene: TRBV5-1; len: 13; j_gene: TRBJ2-3; CDR3aa: ASSLIAGSTDTQY
v_gene: TRBV6-1; len: 11; j_gene: TRBJ1-1; CDR3aa: ASSETRELEAF